The sequence of this T cell receptor (beta chain) was determined in a study of blood T cell repertoires in COVID-19. Study-level information: The cDNA or gDNA used as material had been derived from T cells, B-cell-depleted T cells, or PBMCs.

Per the original methods: Reference gene primer amplification in the assay estimated nucleated cell counts. Generated by immunoSEQ multiplex PCR, the TCRdb table keeps only in-frame clones and is missing some. The DNA gave D and trimming, while V, J and clone size come from that table. The table shows 120,000 to 150,000 clones, with roughly 90% occurring only once. CDR1 is LGHNA, CDR2 YSLEER, per germline. Trimming took 1 base from V and 0 from J, leaving 9 bases between them. The CDR3 runs to 15 residues. The sequencing input was PBMCs or T cells enriched from blood (not recorded which). This TCR was sampled from a woman aged 25-40 years with acute COVID-19. The rearrangement links TRBV4-3 to TRBJ1-2, with D hard to call. The CDR3 DNA reads as TGCGCCAGCAGCCAAGGGCAGTTCTCTAACTATGGCTACACCTTC. It yields the protein CASSQGQFSNYGYTF.